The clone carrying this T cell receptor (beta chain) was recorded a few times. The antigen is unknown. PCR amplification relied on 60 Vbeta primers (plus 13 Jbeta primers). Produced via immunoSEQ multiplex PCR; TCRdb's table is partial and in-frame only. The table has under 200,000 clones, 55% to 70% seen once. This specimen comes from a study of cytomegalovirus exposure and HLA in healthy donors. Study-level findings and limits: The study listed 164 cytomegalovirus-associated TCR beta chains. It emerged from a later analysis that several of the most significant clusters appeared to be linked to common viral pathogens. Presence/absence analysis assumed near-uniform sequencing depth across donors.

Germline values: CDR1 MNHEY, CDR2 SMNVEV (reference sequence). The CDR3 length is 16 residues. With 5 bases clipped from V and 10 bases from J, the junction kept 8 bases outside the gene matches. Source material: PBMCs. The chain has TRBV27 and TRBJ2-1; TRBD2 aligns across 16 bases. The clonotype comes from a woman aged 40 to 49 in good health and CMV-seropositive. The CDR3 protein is CASSRGTSGRGGEQFF. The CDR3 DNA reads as TGTGCCAGCAGTAGAGGGACTAGCGGGAGGGGGGGAGAGCAGTTCTTC.